This TCR beta chain was profiled in a study of glioma-infiltrating T cells (dated by TCRdb to about 2016). Regarding the complete study: Sequencing of TCR alpha- and beta-chain repertoires was performed on glioma tissue, on non-neoplastic brain tissue, and on matched peripheral blood mononuclear cells. To measure divergence between tissue and blood T-cell populations, each tissue-infiltrating repertoire was compared with the peripheral blood repertoire of the same patient. Three low-grade glioma patients, 7 to 9 primary glioblastoma patients and three non-glioma patients contributing non-neoplastic brain tissue were included in the paired cohort. Broader findings and caveats from the paper: VJ-independent divergence between tissue and blood was found to be below expectation in non-neoplastic patients but above expectation in all gliomas, particularly low-grade gliomas. Only a very small number of CDR3 sequences turned up in both tissue and blood, a result put down to high CDR3 diversity combined with limited sampling. Group comparisons rested on small numbers: three non-neoplastic, three low-grade glioma and roughly eight glioblastoma patients.

In its sample, this clonotype was seen many times. Its cognate antigen has yet to be identified. Base qualities are not at hand, and no much larger clone is one base apart. TCR alpha and beta CDR3 regions were amplified with the iRepertoire nested amplicon-rescue multiplex PCR (arm-PCR) platform from RNA. One-step reverse transcription and amplification used about 100-400 ng of tissue mRNA or PBMC total RNA as input. Following bead purification, Illumina adapters were added by a secondary multiplex PCR, and the libraries were gel-purified between 200 and 400 bp. Libraries carried internal 6-nucleotide barcodes used for demultiplexing. The libraries were sequenced on an Illumina MiSeq using 2x220 or 2x250 nucleotide paired-end reads. On the authors' methods: FLASH 1.2.11 was used to merge paired reads, and BWA-MEM then aligned the reads to the GRCh37 human genome before TRA and TRB reads were extracted. V and J assignment used an IMGT-derived reference of cassette sequences and CDR3 motifs that included pseudogenes. Three-frame translation of reads was performed, and productive CDR3s were defined as those with a C...FGXG motif and no stop codons. Clonotypes were defined as unique combinations of V-J cassette pair and CDR3 amino acid sequence. Reads were filtered by Hamming distance, thresholded by each sample's sequence error rate in mapped regions. TCRdb ran its own pipeline on the public reads, namely fastp trimming at Q25 and MiXCR clone calling, and kept in-frame beta chains. Entries are consolidated by CDR3 protein sequence, retaining the most common genes and DNA. V and J calls and clone size were set by TCRdb, not the authors. The sample data list roughly 200,000 distinct CDR3 sequences, and roughly 45% of these were observed just once. The ten most abundant clones make up roughly 5.5% of the sample.

Its CDR3 holds 15 amino acids, cysteine through phenylalanine. Here the CDR3 DNA is all that survives: 45 bases in frame from base 1. CDR1 and CDR2 are read off the germline V gene as SGHTA and FQGNSA. Germline trimming: 4 bases from V, 2 bases from J; junction bases outside gene matches: 5. Sample: glioma tissue, nonneoplastic brain tissue, or PBMCs (not recorded which). The receptor comes from a human donor with low-grade glioma or glioblastoma, undergoing nonglioma brain surgery, or in good health (not recorded which). The chain uses TRBV7-2 and TRBJ2-5, and 9 junction bases match TRBD2. The base sequence is TGTGCCAGCAGCTATAGCGGGAGCGGACAAGAGACCCAGTACTTC. It translates to CASSYSGSGQETQYF.